This entry lists 21 T cell receptor beta chains sequenced from one sample in a study of graft-versus-host responses after intestinal transplantation. Produced via immunoSEQ multiplex PCR; TCRdb's table is partial and in-frame only. The sample records some 18,000 clones, roughly three quarters being singletons. Graft samples were processed, releasing intraepithelial and lamina propria lymphocytes. The sample in question was ileum tissue, obtained approximately three weeks after intestinal transplant. The receptor source for this set is a human patient who received an intestinal transplant, so some T cells may come from the graft donor.

The V call is TRBV25-1, the J call TRBJ1-4, with 10 bases matching TRBD1. The trim removed 5 bases at V and 8 bases at J, leaving 11 bases unmatched. The CDR3 sequence is 16 residues long. The germline CDR1 and CDR2 sequences are MGHDK and SYGVNS. For the CDR3, the DNA is TGTGCCAGCAGTTCCCAGGGACAGGGGACCCCCGAAAAACTGTTTTTT. It encodes CASSSQGQGTPEKLFF.

This clone was detected a few times. This sequence joins TRBV7-9 and TRBJ1-4; 8 positions match TRBD1. Losses at the gene ends were 2 bases for V and 8 bases for J; bases not matched to a gene: 7. Germline V gene data show CDR1 as SEHNR and CDR2 as FQNEAQ (reference sequence). The CDR3 is 15 residues long. This chain's CDR3 is CASSLLDRGGEKLFF. DNA for the CDR3: TGTGCCAGCAGCTTACTAGACAGGGGTGGAGAAAAACTGTTTTTT.

The J gene is TRBJ1-6, the V gene TRBV15, with 8 bases aligning to TRBD1. J lost 3 bases, V lost 3 bases, and 4 bases had no gene match. The CDR3 sequence is 16 residues long. The germline V gene encodes CDR1 LNHNV and CDR2 YYDKDF (reference sequence). This CDR3 is CATSSGQGIYNSPLHF. The CDR3 bases are TGTGCCACCAGCAGCGGACAGGGCATCTATAATTCACCCCTCCACTTT.

The chain is built from TRBV15 and TRBJ2-3, with 8 bases that match TRBD1. Germline trimming cut 0 bases from V and 2 bases from J; bases unmatched to any gene: 22. The CDR3 consists of 22 residues. Looked up from germline, CDR1 is LNHNV and CDR2 is YYDKDF (reference sequence). CDR3 nucleotide sequence: TGTGCCACCAGCAGAGATCCCCCGCGGGCAGGGGGCCTAGGCCTCCTCACAGATACGCAGTATTTT. This encodes CATSRDPPRAGGLGLLTDTQYF.

There are a few counts of this clone. The rearrangement links TRBV2 to TRBJ2-1; D is uncertain. V lost 4 bases and J 3 bases, leaving 16 bases between the germline ends. The CDR3 spans 16 residues. Germline V gene lookup returns CDR1 SNHLY and CDR2 FYNNEI. The CDR3 region has the DNA TGTGCCAGCAGTGGCCCTCTTAGCCCCCACTACAATGAGCAGTTCTTC. Its protein is CASSGPLSPHYNEQFF.

The chain recombines TRBV6-6 with TRBJ2-1; TRBD1 matches 10 bases. Germline CDR1 reads MNHNY; CDR2 reads SVGAGI (reference sequence). The junction had 8 bases not matched to a gene; V was cut back by 7 bases and J by 5 bases. The CDR3 is 15 amino acids. The CDR3: CASTTTGTGDNEQFF. CDR3 DNA sequence: TGTGCCAGCACTACAACCGGGACAGGGGACAATGAGCAGTTCTTC.

The chain combines TRBV2 with TRBJ1-1; tentative D call: TRBD1 (5 bases). V was clipped by 6 bases and J by 4 bases, with 24 bases between them. The CDR3 extends over 17 amino acids. The germline CDR1 and CDR2 sequences are SNHLY and FYNNEI. The CDR3: CASSPRTGGKGITEAFF. The DNA of the CDR3 is TGTGCCAGCAGCCCAAGGACCGGGGGAAAGGGGATCACTGAAGCTTTCTTT.

This clone is labeled large. The V and J genes are TRBV4-2 and TRBJ1-4; 7 bases line up with TRBD1. The germline CDR1 and CDR2 sequences are LGHNA and YNFKEQ. The CDR3 sequence is 13 residues long. The trim removed 3 bases at V and 7 bases at J, leaving 2 bases unmatched. CDR3 region: CASSQGDSEKLFF. Here the CDR3 DNA reads TGTGCCAGCAGCCAGGGGGACAGTGAAAAACTGTTTTTT.

The rearrangement uses TRBV5-6 and TRBJ1-2; 9 bases are a match to TRBD1. This CDR3 comprises 15 residues. Germline V gives CDR1 SGHDT, CDR2 YYEEEE. V trimming: 4 bases; J trimming: 4 bases; junction bases outside the gene matches: 8. In nucleotides, the CDR3 is TGTGCCAGCAGCCAAATAGGACAGGGGACCTATGGCTACACCTTC. Translated, it gives CASSQIGQGTYGYTF.

The CDR3 DNA is TGTGCCAGCAGCCAAGAGGGGACGGGAGCGGCGTACGAGCAGTACTTC. Encoded protein: CASSQEGTGAAYEQYF. The rearrangement uses TRBV4-2 and TRBJ2-7; D may be TRBD2 (6 bases). V gave up 0 bases and J gave up 4 bases, with 16 bases separating them. The germline V gene has CDR1 LGHNA and CDR2 YNFKEQ. The CDR3 is made up of 16 amino acids.

The CDR3 nucleotides read TGTGCCAGCAGCCAAGAACACCGGAGACTAGTGTCCTACGAGCAGTACTTC. It specifies CASSQEHRRLVSYEQYF. The rearrangement joins TRBV4-2 to TRBJ2-7; a possible D gene is TRBD2 (6 bases). This CDR3 is built from 17 residues. Germline V gene data show CDR1 as LGHNA and CDR2 as YNFKEQ. The V end was cut by 0 bases, the J end by 1 base, with 16 bases between.

The V call is TRBV4-3, the J call TRBJ2-7; possibly TRBD2 for D (6 bases). Germline CDR1 and CDR2: LGHNA and YSLEER. The CDR3 contains 17 residues. V lost 0 bases and J lost 2, with 17 bases in between. The chain's CDR3 is CASSQDRAGTLAYEQYF. The CDR3 bases are TGCGCCAGCAGCCAAGATAGGGCGGGGACGCTTGCCTACGAGCAGTACTTC.

This chain connects TRBV11-2 to TRBJ2-7, with TRBD2 as a possible D gene (6 bases). Germline values: CDR1 SGHAT, CDR2 FQNNGV. V was shortened by 1 base and J by 4 bases, with 14 bases between the two germline ends. CDR3 size: 15 residues. CDR3 protein: CASSLGRGGGYEQYF. The CDR3 DNA is TGTGCCAGCAGCTTAGGGCGGGGAGGTGGGTACGAGCAGTACTTC.

The chain employs TRBV15 and TRBJ2-1, with D tentatively TRBD1 (6 bases). V was trimmed by 0 bases and J by 8 bases, leaving 14 bases between them. The CDR3 spans 15 residues. Germline V gene sequence: CDR1 LNHNV, CDR2 YYDKDF (reference sequence). CDR3 in amino acids: CATSRDLGQMHEQFF. The CDR3, as DNA: TGTGCCACCAGCAGAGATCTTGGACAGATGCATGAGCAGTTCTTC.

A few counts support this clone. The chain recombines TRBV27 with TRBJ2-2; possibly TRBD1 for D (6 bases). This CDR3 contains 13 residues. Looked up from germline, CDR1 is MNHEY and CDR2 is SMNVEV (reference sequence). V was shortened by 3 bases and J by 5 bases, with 7 bases between the two germline ends. As DNA, the CDR3 is TGTGCCAGCAGTTTCGGACAGACCGGGGAGCTGTTTTTT. Translation gives CASSFGQTGELFF.

V and J are TRBV14 and TRBJ2-7; 8 nucleotides agree with TRBD2. CDR3 length: 14 residues. The ends lost 2 bases at V and 2 bases at J; junction bases unmatched: 2. The germline CDR1 and CDR2 sequences are SGHDN and FVKESK. CDR3 bases: TGTGCCAGCAGCCAAATCGGGGGGGCCTACGAGCAGTACTTC. It specifies CASSQIGGAYEQYF.

This clone appeared a few times. The rearrangement links TRBV30 to TRBJ2-5; D is uncertain. Germline-derived CDR1 and CDR2 are GTSNPN and SVGIG (reference sequence). V was cut by 6 bases and J by 1 base, with 3 bases left in between. The CDR3 extends over 10 amino acids. The CDR3 DNA is TGTGCCTGCTGCCAAGAGACCCAGTACTTC. It specifies CACCQETQYF.

The chain joins TRBV4-2 to TRBJ1-2, with no clear D. The CDR3 extends over 18 amino acids. The V gene's germline CDR1 is LGHNA and CDR2 YNFKEQ. The ends were cut back, 1 base at V and 6 bases at J, with 24 bases in the middle. The CDR3 coding sequence is TGTGCCAGCAGCCAAGTCGTGAGGTTCCGGGGAATTCATAATGGCTACACCTTC. This translates into CASSQVVRFRGIHNGYTF.

The genes are TRBV7-9 and TRBJ2-3; TRBD2 matches 7 bases. Unmatched junction bases numbered 5, after V lost 1 base and J lost 4 bases. The CDR3 totals 15 residues. Germline CDR1 reads SEHNR; CDR2 reads FQNEAQ (reference sequence). The CDR3 DNA reads as TGTGCCAGCAGCTTAGTTCTAGCGGATCCAGATACGCAGTATTTT. Protein product: CASSLVLADPDTQYF.

The chain has TRBV5-6 and TRBJ2-7, with 7 bases matching TRBD1. V lost 2 bases, J lost 5 bases, and 7 bases stayed unmatched. The CDR3 is 14 residues long. Per the germline V gene, CDR1 is SGHDT and CDR2 is YYEEEE. Here the CDR3 reads CASSLGQDGHEQYF. In DNA, the CDR3 is TGTGCCAGCAGCTTAGGACAGGATGGGCACGAGCAGTACTTC.

The chain is built from TRBV14 and TRBJ2-4, with D unclear. The CDR3 totals 14 residues. V lost 0 bases to trimming and J lost 0 bases, with 3 bases between them. Germline V gene lookup returns CDR1 SGHDN and CDR2 FVKESK. CDR3 sequence (DNA): TGTGCCAGCAGCCAAGATCTAGCCAAAAACATTCAGTACTTC. It translates to CASSQDLAKNIQYF.